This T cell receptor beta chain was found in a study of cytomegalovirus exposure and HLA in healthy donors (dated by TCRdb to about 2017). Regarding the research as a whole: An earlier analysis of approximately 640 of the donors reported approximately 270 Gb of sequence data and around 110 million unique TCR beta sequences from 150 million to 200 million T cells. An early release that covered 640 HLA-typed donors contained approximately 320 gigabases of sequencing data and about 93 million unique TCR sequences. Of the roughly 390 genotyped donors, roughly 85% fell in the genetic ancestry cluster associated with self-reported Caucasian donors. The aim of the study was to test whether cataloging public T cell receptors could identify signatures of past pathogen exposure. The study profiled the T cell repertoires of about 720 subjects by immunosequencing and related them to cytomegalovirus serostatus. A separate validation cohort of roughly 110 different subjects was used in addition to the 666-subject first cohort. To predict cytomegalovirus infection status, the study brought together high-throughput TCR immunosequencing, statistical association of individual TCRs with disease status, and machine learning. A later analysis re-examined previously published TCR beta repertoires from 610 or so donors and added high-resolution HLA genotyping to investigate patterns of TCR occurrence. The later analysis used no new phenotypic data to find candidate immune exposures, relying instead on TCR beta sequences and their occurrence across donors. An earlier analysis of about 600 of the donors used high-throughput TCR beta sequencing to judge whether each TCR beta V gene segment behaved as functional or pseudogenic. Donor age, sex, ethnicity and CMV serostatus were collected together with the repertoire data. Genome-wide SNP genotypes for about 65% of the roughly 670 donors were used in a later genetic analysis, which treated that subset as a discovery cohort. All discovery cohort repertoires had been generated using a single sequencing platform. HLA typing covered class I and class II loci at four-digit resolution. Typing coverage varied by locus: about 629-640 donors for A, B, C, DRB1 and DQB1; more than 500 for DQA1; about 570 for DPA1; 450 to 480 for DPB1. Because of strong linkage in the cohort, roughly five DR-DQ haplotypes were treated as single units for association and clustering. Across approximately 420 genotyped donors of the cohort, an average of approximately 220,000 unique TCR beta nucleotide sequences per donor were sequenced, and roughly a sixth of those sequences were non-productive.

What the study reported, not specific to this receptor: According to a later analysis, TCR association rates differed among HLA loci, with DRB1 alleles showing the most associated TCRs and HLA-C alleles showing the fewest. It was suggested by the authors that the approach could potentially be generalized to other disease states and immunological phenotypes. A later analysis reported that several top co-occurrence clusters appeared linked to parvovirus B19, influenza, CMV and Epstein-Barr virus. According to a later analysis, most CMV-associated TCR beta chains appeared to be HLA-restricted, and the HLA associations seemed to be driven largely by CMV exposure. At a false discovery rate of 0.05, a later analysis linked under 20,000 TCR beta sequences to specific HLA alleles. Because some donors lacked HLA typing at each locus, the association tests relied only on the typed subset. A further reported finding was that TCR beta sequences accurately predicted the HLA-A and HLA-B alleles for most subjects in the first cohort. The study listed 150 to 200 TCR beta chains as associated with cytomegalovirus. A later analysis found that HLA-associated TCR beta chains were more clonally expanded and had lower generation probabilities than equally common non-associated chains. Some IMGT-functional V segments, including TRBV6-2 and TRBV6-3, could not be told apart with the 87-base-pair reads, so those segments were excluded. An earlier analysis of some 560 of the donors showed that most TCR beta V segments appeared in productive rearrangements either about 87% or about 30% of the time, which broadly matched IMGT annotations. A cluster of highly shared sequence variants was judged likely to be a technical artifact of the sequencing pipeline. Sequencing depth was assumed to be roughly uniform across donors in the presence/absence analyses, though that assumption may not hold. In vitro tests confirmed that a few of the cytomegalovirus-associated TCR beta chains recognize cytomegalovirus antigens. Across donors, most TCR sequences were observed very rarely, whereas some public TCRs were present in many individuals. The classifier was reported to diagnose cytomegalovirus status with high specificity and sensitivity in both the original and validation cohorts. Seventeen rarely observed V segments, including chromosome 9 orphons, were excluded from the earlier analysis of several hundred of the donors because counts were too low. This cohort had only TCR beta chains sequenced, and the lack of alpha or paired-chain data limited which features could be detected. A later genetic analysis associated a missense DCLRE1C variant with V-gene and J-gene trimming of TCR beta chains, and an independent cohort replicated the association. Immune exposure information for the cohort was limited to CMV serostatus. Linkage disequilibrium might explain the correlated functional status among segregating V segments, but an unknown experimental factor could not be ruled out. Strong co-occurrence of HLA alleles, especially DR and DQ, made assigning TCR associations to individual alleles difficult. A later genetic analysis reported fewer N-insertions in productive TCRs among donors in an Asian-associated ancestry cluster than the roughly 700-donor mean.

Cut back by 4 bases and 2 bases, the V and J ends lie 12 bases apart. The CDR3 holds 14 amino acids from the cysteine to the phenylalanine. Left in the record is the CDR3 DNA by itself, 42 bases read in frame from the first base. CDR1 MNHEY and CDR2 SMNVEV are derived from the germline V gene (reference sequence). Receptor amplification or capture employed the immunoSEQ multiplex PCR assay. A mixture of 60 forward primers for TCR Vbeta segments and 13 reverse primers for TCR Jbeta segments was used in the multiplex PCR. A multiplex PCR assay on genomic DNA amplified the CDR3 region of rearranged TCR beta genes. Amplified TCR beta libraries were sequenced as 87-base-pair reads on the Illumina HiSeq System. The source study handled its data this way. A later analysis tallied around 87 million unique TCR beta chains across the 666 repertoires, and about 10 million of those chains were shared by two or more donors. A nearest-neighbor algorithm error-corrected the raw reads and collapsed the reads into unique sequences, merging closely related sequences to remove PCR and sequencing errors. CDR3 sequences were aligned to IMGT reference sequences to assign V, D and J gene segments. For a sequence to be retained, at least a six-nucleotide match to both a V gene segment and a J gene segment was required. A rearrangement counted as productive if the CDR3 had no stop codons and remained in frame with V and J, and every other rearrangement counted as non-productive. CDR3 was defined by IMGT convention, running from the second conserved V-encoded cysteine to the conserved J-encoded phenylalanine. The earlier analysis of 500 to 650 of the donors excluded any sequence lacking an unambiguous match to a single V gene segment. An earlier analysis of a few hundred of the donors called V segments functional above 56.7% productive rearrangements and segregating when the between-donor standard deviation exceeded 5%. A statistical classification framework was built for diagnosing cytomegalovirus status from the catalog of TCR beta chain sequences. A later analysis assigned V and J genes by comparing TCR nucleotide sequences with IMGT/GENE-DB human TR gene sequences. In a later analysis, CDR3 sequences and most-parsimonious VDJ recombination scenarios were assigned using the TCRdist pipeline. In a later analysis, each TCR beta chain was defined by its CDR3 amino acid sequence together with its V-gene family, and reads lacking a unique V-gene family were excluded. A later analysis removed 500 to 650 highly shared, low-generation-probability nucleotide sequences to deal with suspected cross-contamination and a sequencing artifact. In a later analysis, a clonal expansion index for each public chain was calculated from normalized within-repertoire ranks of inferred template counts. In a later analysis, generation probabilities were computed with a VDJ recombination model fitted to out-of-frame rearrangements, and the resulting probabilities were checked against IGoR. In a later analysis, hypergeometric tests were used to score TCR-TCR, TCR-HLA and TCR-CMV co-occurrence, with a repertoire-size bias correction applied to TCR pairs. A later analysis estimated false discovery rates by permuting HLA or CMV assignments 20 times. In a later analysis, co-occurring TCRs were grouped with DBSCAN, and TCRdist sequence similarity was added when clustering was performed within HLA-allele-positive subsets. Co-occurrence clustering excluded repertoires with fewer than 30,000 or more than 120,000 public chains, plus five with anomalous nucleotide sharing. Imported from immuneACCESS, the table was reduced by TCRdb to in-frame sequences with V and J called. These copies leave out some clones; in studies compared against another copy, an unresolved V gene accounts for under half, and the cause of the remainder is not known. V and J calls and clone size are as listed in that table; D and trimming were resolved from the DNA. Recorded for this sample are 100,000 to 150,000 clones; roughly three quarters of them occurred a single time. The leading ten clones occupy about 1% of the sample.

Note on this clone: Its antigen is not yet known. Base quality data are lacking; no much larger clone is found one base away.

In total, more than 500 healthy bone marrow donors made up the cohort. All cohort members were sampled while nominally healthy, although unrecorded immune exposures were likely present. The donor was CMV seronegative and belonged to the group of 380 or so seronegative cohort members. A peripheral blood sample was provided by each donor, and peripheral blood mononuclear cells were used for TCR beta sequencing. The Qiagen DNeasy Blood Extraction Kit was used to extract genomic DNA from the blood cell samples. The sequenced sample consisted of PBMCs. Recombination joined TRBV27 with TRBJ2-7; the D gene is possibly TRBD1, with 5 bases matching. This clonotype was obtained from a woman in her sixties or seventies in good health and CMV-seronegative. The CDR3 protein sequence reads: CASSYQGLTYEQYF. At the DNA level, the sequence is TGTGCCAGCAGTTACCAGGGCCTTACCTACGAGCAGTACTTC.